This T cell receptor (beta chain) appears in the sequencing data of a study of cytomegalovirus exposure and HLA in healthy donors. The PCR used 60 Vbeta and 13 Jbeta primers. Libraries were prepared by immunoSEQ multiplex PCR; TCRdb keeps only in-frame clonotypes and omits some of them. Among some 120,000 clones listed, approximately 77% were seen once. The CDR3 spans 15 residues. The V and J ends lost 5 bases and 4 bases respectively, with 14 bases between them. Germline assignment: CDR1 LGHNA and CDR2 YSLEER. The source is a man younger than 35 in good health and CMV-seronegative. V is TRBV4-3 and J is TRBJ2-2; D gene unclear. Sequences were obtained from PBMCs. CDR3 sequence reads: CASSLTPLTTGELFF. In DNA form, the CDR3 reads TGCGCCAGCAGCTTGACTCCTTTAACCACCGGGGAGCTGTTTTTT.